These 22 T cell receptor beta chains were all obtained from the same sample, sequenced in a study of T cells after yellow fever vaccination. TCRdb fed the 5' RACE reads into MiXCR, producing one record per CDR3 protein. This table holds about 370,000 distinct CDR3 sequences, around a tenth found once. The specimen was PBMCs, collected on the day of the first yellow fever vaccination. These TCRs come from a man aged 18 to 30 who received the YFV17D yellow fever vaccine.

The CDR3 loop is CASSMGTGGFYGYTF. The CDR3 coding sequence is TGTGCCAGTAGCATGGGGACAGGGGGATTCTATGGCTACACCTTC. The chain employs TRBV19 and TRBJ1-2, with TRBD1 matching over 11 bases. This CDR3 is built from 15 residues. The V and J ends lost 6 bases and 4 bases, in that order; junction bases with no gene match: 7. Looked up from germline, CDR1 is LNHDA and CDR2 is SQIVND (reference sequence).

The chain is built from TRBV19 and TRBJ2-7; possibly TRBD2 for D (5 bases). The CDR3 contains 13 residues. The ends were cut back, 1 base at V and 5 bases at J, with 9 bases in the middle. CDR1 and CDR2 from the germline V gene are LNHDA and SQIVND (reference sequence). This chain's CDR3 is CASSIVAGDEQYV. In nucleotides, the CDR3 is TGTGCCAGTAGTATAGTGGCGGGTGACGAGCAGTACGTC.

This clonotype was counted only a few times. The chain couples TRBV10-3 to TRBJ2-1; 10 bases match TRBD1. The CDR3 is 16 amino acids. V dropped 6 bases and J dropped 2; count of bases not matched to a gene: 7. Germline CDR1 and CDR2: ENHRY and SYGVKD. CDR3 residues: CAIRETGGRPYNEQFF. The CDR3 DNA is TGTGCCATCAGGGAGACAGGGGGCCGTCCCTACAATGAGCAGTTCTTC.

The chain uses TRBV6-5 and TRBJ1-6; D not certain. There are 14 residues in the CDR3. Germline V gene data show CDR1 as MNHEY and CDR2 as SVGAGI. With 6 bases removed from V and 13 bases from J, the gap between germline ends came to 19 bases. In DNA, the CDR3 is TGTGCCAGCAGCTACACTCTCCCCTGGGAGCCCCTCCACTTT. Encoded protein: CASSYTLPWEPLHF.

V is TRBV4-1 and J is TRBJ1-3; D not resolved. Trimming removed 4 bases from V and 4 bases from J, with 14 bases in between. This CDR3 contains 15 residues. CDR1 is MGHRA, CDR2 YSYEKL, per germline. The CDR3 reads CASSRGPLAGNTIYF. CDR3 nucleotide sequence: TGCGCCAGCAGCCGAGGACCCCTGGCGGGAAACACCATATATTTT.

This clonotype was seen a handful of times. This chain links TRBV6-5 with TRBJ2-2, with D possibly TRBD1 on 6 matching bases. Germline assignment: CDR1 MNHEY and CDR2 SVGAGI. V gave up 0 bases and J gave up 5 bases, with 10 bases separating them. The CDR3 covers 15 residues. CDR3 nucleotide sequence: TGTGCCAGCAGTTACTCGATAGGGGGAACCGGGGAGCTGTTTTTT. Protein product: CASSYSIGGTGELFF.

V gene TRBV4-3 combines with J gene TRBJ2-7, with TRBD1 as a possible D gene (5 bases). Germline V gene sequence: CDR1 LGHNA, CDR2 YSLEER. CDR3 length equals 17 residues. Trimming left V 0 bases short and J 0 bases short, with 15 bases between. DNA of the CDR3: TGCGCCAGCAGCCAAGATCAAGTAGGGGCCTTCTCCTACGAGCAGTACTTC. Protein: CASSQDQVGAFSYEQYF.

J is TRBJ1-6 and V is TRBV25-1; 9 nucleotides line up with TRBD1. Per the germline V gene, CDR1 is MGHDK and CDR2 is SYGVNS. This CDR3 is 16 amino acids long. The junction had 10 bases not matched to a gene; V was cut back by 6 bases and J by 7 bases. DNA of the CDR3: TGTGCCAGCAGCACACGGGGGACAGGGTTAAATTCACCCCTCCACTTT. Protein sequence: CASSTRGTGLNSPLHF.

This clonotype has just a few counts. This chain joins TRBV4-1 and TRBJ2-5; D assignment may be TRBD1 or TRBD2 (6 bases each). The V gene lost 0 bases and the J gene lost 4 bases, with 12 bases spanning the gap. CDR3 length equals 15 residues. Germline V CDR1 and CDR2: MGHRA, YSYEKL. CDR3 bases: TGCGCCAGCAGCCAAGATATCGGGGGCGGAGAGACCCAGTACTTC. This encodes CASSQDIGGGETQYF.

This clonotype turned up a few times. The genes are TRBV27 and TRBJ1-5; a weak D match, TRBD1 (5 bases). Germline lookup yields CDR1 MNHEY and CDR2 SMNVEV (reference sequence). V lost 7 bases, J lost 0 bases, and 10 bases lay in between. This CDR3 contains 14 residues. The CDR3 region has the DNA TGTGCCAGCAAGGGAGGACATAGCAATCAGCCCCAGCATTTT. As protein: CASKGGHSNQPQHF.

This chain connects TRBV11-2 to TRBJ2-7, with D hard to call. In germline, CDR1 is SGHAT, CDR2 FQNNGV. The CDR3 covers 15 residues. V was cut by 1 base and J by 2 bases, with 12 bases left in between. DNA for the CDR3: TGTGCCAGCAGCTTAGGAGGTGCGGTCGCCTACGAGCAGTACTTC. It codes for CASSLGGAVAYEQYF.

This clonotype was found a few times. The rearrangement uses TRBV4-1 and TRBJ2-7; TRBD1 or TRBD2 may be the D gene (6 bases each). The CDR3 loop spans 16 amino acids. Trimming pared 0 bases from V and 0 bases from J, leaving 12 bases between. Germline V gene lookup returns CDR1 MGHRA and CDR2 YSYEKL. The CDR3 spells CASSQEGGPLSYEQYV. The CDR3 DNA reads TGCGCCAGCAGCCAAGAAGGGGGGCCCCTCTCCTACGAGCAGTACGTC.

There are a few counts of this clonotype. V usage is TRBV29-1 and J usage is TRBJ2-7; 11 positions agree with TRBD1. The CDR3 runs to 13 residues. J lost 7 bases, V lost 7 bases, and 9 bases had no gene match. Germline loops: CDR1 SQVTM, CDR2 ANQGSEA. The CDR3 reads CSAAGQGAREQYF. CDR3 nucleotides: TGCAGCGCAGCCGGACAGGGGGCGCGAGAGCAGTACTTC.

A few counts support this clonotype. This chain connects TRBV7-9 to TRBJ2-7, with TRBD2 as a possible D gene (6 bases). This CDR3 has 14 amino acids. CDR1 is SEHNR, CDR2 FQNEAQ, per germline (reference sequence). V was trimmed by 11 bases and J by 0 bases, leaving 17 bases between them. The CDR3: CAGSSSVSSYEQYV. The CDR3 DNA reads TGTGCCGGATCATCTAGCGTTAGCTCCTACGAGCAGTACGTC.

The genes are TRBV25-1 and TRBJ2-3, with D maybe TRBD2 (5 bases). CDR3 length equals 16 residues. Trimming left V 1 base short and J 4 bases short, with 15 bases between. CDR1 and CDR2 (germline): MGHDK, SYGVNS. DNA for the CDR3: TGTGCCAGCAGTGAATTTGCAGCGGCTAGTGCAGATACGCAGTATTTT. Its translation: CASSEFAAASADTQYF.

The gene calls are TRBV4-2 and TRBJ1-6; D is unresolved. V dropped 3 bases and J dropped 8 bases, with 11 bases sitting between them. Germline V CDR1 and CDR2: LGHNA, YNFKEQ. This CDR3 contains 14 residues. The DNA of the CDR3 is TGTGCCAGCAGCCAGGGTAATAGCGATTCACCCCTCCACTTT. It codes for CASSQGNSDSPLHF.

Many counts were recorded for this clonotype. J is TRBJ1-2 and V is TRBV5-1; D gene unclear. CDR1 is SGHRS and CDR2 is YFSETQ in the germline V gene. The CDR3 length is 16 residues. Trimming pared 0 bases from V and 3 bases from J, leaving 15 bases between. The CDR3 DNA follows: TGCGCCAGCAGCTTGGTTGCAGACGTCCCTTACTATGGCTACACCTTC. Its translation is CASSLVADVPYYGYTF.

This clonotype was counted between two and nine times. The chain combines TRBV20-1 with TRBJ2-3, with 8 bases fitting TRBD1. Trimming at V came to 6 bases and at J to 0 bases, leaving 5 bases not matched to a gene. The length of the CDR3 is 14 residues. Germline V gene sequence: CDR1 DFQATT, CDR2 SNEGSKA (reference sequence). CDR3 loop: CSAPRQGSTDTQYF. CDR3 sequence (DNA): TGCAGTGCGCCGAGACAGGGGAGCACAGATACGCAGTATTTT.

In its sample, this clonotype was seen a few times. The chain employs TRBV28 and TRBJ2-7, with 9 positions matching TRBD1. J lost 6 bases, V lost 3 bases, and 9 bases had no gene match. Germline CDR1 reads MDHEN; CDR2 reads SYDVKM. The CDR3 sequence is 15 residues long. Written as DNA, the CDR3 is TGTGCCAGCAGTTTTAGGGGACAGGGATTAGCCGAGCAGTACGTC. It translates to CASSFRGQGLAEQYV.

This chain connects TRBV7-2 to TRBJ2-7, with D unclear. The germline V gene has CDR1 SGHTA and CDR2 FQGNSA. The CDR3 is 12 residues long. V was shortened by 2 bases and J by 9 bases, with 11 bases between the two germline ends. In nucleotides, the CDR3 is TGTGCCAGCAGCTTAATGGGCGGTCTGCAGTACTTC. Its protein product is CASSLMGGLQYF.

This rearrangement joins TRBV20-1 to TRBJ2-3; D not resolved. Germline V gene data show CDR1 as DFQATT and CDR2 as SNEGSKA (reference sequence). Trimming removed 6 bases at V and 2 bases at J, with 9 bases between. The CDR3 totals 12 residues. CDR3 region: CSAEQVTDTQYF. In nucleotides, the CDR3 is TGCAGTGCAGAGCAGGTCACAGATACGCAGTATTTT.

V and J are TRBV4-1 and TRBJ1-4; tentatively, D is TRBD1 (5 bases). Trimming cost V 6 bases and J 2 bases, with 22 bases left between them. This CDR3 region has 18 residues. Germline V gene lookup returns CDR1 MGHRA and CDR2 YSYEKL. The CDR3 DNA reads TGCGCCAGCAGTCTGCATGTCCGCAGGGACGCCACTAATGAAAAACTGTTTTTT. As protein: CASSLHVRRDATNEKLFF.